The sequence of this T cell receptor (beta chain) was determined in a study of shared clonotypes between healthy human individuals. Across the study: Those who served as donors were a couple of women and three men between the ages of 18 and 49.

Trimming took off 6 bases at V and 4 bases at J, with 6 bases between the two ends. CDR3 length: 11 amino acids. CDR1 is MNHNY and CDR2 is SVGAGI in the germline V gene (reference sequence). Repertoires were generated with immunoSEQ multiplex PCR, while TCRdb's copy carries only in-frame clones and drops some. This sample carries around 2.3 million clones, under 97% of them seen once, and the ten largest clones take around 0.13%. Into CD45RA+ naive and CD45RA-negative memory subsets, the CD4+ cells were split. The sequencing input was naive CD4+ T cells sorted from blood. The subset here: CD45RA+ positively selected. The TCR comes from a young man in good health. The chain has TRBV6-6 and TRBJ1-1; no clear D gene. The CDR3 here is CASSTATEAFF. CDR3 nucleotides: TGTGCCAGCAGCACGGCCACTGAAGCTTTCTTT.